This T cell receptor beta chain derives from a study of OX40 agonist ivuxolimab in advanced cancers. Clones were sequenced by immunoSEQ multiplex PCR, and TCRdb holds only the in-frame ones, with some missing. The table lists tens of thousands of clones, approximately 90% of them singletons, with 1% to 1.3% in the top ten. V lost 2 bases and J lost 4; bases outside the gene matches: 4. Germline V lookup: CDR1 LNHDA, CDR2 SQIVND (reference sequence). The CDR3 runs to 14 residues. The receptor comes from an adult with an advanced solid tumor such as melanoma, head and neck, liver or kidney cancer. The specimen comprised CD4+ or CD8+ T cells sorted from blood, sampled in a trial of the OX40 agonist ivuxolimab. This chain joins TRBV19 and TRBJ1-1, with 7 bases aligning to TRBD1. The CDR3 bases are TGTGCCAGTAGTATACAAGGGGGCGTCACTGAAGCTTTCTTT. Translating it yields CASSIQGGVTEAFF. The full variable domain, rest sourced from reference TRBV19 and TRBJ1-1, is DGGITQSPKYLFRKEGQNVTLSCEQNLNHDAMYWYRQDPGQGLRLIYYSQIVNDFQKGDIAEGYSVSREKKESFPLTVTSAQKNPTAFYLCASSIQGGVTEAFFGQGTRLTVV.